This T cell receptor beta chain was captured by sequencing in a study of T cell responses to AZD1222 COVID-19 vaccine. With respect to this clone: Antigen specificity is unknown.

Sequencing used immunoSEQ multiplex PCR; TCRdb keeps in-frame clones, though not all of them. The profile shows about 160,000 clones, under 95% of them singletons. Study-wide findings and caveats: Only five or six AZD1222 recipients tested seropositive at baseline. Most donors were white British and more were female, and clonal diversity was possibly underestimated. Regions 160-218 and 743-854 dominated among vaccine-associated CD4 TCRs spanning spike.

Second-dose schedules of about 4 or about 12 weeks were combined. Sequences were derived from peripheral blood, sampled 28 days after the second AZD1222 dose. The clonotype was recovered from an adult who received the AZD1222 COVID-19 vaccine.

The CDR3 DNA reads as TGTGCCAGCAGTCGAACCCGGGACAGGGAATCCTATAGCAATCAGCCCCAGCATTTT. It codes for CASSRTRDRESYSNQPQHF. The chain has TRBV6-6 and TRBJ1-5; 9 bases are a match to TRBD1. The CDR3 loop spans 19 amino acids. The ends lost 5 bases at V and 0 bases at J; junction bases unmatched: 14. Germline values: CDR1 MNHNY, CDR2 SVGAGI (reference sequence).